The next 24 T cell receptor beta chains were all read from a single sample in a study of identical twins. One entry per CDR3 protein results from TCRdb running MiXCR on the 5' RACE reads. The sample lists approximately 240,000 distinct CDR3 sequences, more than 13% occurring once. Specimen: memory (CD45RO+) T cells sorted from blood. The receptors shown here come from a woman aged 18-29 years in good health.

This clonotype has a handful of counts. The chain employs TRBV4-3 and TRBJ2-6, with D possibly TRBD2 on 5 matching bases. The CDR3 length is 16 residues. Germline V gives CDR1 LGHNA, CDR2 YSLEER. V lost 0 bases to trimming and J lost 1 base, with 7 bases between them. The CDR3 loop is CASSQDRGSGANVLTF. CDR3 sequence (DNA): TGCGCCAGCAGCCAAGATCGGGGTTCTGGGGCCAACGTCCTGACTTTC.

This clonotype was counted ten times or more. J is TRBJ2-2 and V is TRBV20-1; D ambiguous. The CDR3 is 12 residues long. Looked up from germline, CDR1 is DFQATT and CDR2 is SNEGSKA (reference sequence). Trimming left V 5 bases short and J 0 bases short, with 4 bases between. The CDR3 DNA sequence: TGCAGTGCTTACGCGAACACCGGGGAGCTGTTTTTT. Its translation: CSAYANTGELFF.

This clonotype has just a few counts. The chain employs TRBV2 and TRBJ2-3; perhaps TRBD2 as D (5 bases). Germline V gene lookup returns CDR1 SNHLY and CDR2 FYNNEI. This CDR3 is 13 amino acids long. V gave up 3 bases and J gave up 4 bases, with 8 bases separating them. The CDR3 sequence is CASSDGVADTQYF. DNA for the CDR3: TGTGCCAGCAGTGACGGGGTGGCAGATACGCAGTATTTT.

The CDR3 region is CSARAWGQGRDEQYF. CDR3 DNA sequence: TGCAGTGCTAGAGCCTGGGGACAGGGTAGGGACGAGCAGTACTTC. This rearrangement joins TRBV20-1 to TRBJ2-7, with 9 bases lining up with TRBD1. This CDR3 has 15 amino acids. Looked up from germline, CDR1 is DFQATT and CDR2 is SNEGSKA (reference sequence). After removal of 1 base from V and 5 bases from J, the junction contained 9 bases not matched to a gene.

This chain uses TRBV9 with TRBJ2-1; a weak D match, TRBD2 (7 bases). Per germline, CDR1 SGDLS and CDR2 YYNGEE. Trimming cost V 0 bases and J 2 bases, with 18 bases left between them. CDR3 size: 18 residues. This chain's CDR3 is CASSVAGGPSAAYNEQFF. The CDR3, as DNA: TGTGCCAGCAGCGTAGCGGGGGGCCCCTCCGCAGCCTACAATGAGCAGTTCTTC. Filled out from reference TRBV9 and TRBJ2-1, the complete variable domain reads DSGVTQTPKHLITATGQRVTLRCSPRSGDLSVYWYQQSLDQGLQFLIQYYNGEERAKGNILERFSAQQFPDLHSELNLSSLELGDSALYFCASSVAGGPSAAYNEQFFGPGTRLTVL.

This chain joins TRBV10-3 and TRBJ2-7; D remains ambiguous. Trimming shortened V by 3 bases and J by 2 bases, and 11 bases separated the two germline ends. Germline values: CDR1 ENHRY, CDR2 SYGVKD. CDR3 length: 14 amino acids. DNA of the CDR3: TGTGCCATCAGTGATTCCAGTCCTCCCTACGAGCAGTACTTC. This sequence encodes CAISDSSPPYEQYF.

Many counts were recorded for this clonotype. This chain connects TRBV5-4 to TRBJ2-7; possible D gene TRBD1, 6 bases. The CDR3 is 15 amino acids. V was trimmed by 3 bases and J by 2 bases, leaving 15 bases between them. Germline loops: CDR1 SGHNT, CDR2 YYREEE (reference sequence). The CDR3 reads CASSSAGTLTYEQYF. DNA of the CDR3: TGTGCCAGCAGCTCAGCCGGGACACTTACCTACGAGCAGTACTTC.

The rearrangement links TRBV9 to TRBJ2-5; 8 bases are shared with TRBD2. Trimming cost V 0 bases and J 0 bases; bases outside gene matches: 4. The CDR3 is 16 residues long. CDR1 is SGDLS and CDR2 is YYNGEE in the germline V gene. The CDR3 spells CASSVGTSGNQETQYF. The CDR3 DNA is TGTGCCAGCAGCGTAGGTACTAGCGGAAACCAAGAGACCCAGTACTTC.

This clonotype was counted a few times. The rearrangement joins TRBV20-1 to TRBJ2-7; 9 positions match TRBD2. Germline loops: CDR1 DFQATT, CDR2 SNEGSKA (reference sequence). V lost 0 bases and J lost 4; bases outside the gene matches: 7. The CDR3 is made up of 15 amino acids. This CDR3 reads CSARDALAGKYEQYF. The CDR3 nucleotides read TGCAGTGCTAGAGATGCCCTAGCGGGAAAGTACGAGCAGTACTTC.

The V call is TRBV5-1, the J call TRBJ2-5; possibly TRBD2 for D (6 bases). V lost 0 bases, J lost 4 bases, and 10 bases lay in between. Germline V lookup: CDR1 SGHRS, CDR2 YFSETQ. The CDR3 runs to 14 residues. The CDR3 sequence is CASSLEGGAETQYF. The CDR3 DNA sequence: TGCGCCAGCAGCTTGGAAGGCGGGGCAGAGACCCAGTACTTC.

In DNA form, the CDR3 reads TGCAGTGCTAGAGACCCACTAGCGGGAGTAGATACGCAGTATTTT. This gives the protein CSARDPLAGVDTQYF. The chain links TRBV20-1 to TRBJ2-3; 11 nucleotides align to TRBD2. From germline, CDR1 is DFQATT and CDR2 SNEGSKA (reference sequence). The length of the CDR3 is 15 residues. With V trimmed by 0 bases and J by 5 bases, 4 bases remained unmatched.

This clonotype was counted a few times. The gene calls are TRBV7-2 and TRBJ1-2, with D perhaps matching TRBD1 (6 bases). The CDR3 is 13 residues long. Germline V CDR1 and CDR2: SGHTA, FQGNSA. V was clipped by 5 bases and J by 4 bases, with 11 bases between them. The CDR3 protein is CASSLGQFYGYTF. CDR3 nucleotides: TGTGCCAGCAGCCTGGGACAATTCTATGGCTACACCTTC.

The rearrangement links TRBV12-3 or TRBV12-4 to TRBJ1-5, with TRBD1 identical over 7 bases. This CDR3 has 16 residues. Trimming at V came to 2 bases and at J to 7 bases, leaving 11 bases not matched to a gene. CDR3 in amino acids: CASSLRDREARQPQHF. CDR3 nucleotides: TGTGCCAGCAGTTTACGTGACAGGGAAGCGCGGCAGCCCCAGCATTTT.

The V gene is TRBV20-1, the J gene TRBJ2-2, with 9 bases lining up with TRBD1. The V segment lost 2 bases and the J segment 7 bases; nucleotides outside the gene matches: 5. This CDR3 is 14 amino acids long. CDR1 DFQATT and CDR2 SNEGSKA come from the germline V gene (reference sequence). CDR3 protein: CSARYRGRNGELFF. CDR3 coding DNA: TGCAGTGCTAGATACAGGGGGCGTAACGGGGAGCTGTTTTTT.

V is TRBV9 and J is TRBJ2-7; possible D gene TRBD1, 6 bases. The CDR3 extends over 14 amino acids. V was pared by 0 bases and J by 1 base, with 8 bases between. Germline CDR1 reads SGDLS; CDR2 reads YYNGEE. The CDR3 loop reads CASSVAGTSYEQYF. CDR3 DNA sequence: TGTGCCAGCAGCGTAGCTGGGACATCCTACGAGCAGTACTTC. The whole variable domain, remainder taken from reference TRBV9 and TRBJ2-7, is DSGVTQTPKHLITATGQRVTLRCSPRSGDLSVYWYQQSLDQGLQFLIQYYNGEERAKGNILERFSAQQFPDLHSELNLSSLELGDSALYFCASSVAGTSYEQYFGPGTRLTVT.

This clonotype has more than one count but fewer than ten. The V gene is TRBV5-1, the J gene TRBJ2-7, with D perhaps TRBD1 (6 bases). The CDR3 is 14 residues long. Between the trimmed V and J ends, which lost 4 bases and 5 bases, there was a span of 16 bases. In germline, CDR1 is SGHRS, CDR2 YFSETQ. CDR3 amino acids: CASSRQGIEDEQYF. CDR3 DNA sequence: TGCGCCAGCAGCCGGCAGGGGATTGAGGACGAGCAGTACTTC.

V and J are TRBV20-1 and TRBJ2-5; a weak D match, TRBD2 (5 bases). There are 15 residues in the CDR3. The germline gives CDR1 DFQATT, CDR2 SNEGSKA (reference sequence). The V end was cut by 6 bases, the J end by 2 bases, with 19 bases between. This chain's CDR3 is CSAPRAGAPQETQYF. The CDR3 DNA is TGCAGTGCACCTCGGGCGGGCGCCCCTCAAGAGACCCAGTACTTC.

Comments on this clonotype: Compared with germline, one end of the junction differs, possibly owing to a read error. The chain combines TRBV12-3 or TRBV12-4 with TRBJ2-7; the D gene is possibly TRBD1 (5 bases). The CDR3 loop spans 14 amino acids. The CDR3 loop is CASGFQGIIYEQYF. The DNA for the CDR3 is TGTGCCAGCGGTTTTCAGGGAATAATCTACGAGCAGTACTTC.

The V gene is TRBV12-3 or TRBV12-4, the J gene TRBJ2-1, with D tentatively TRBD2 (5 bases). The V gene lost 3 bases and the J gene lost 2 bases, with 11 bases spanning the gap. The CDR3 sequence is 15 residues long. CDR3 in amino acids: CASSFGGFPYNEQFF. The CDR3 nucleotides read TGTGCCAGCAGTTTTGGCGGGTTTCCCTACAATGAGCAGTTCTTC.

V usage is TRBV12-3 or TRBV12-4 and J usage is TRBJ2-1, with 10 bases aligning to TRBD1. With 6 bases clipped from V and 16 bases from J, the junction kept 9 bases outside the gene matches. The CDR3 loop spans 12 amino acids. The CDR3 coding sequence is TGTGCCAGCAGCCTGCCCGGACAGGGGGAATTCTTC. It is translated as CASSLPGQGEFF.

V is TRBV6-1 and J is TRBJ1-1, with D unclear. Germline-derived CDR1 and CDR2 are MNHNS and SASEGT. The CDR3 contains 16 residues. Between the trimmed V and J ends, which lost 5 bases and 1 base, there was a span of 17 bases. Written as DNA, the CDR3 is TGTGCCAGCAGTAGACGAAGAGGCAGCCCGAACACTGAAGCTTTCTTT. This translates into CASSRRRGSPNTEAFF.

The table lists this clonotype with a few counts. V is TRBV3-1 and J is TRBJ2-1; D might be TRBD1 or TRBD2, each matching 5 bases. Trimming took 4 bases from V and 5 from J, leaving 12 bases between them. The length of the CDR3 is 14 residues. In germline, CDR1 is LGHDT, CDR2 YNNKEL (reference sequence). The CDR3 nucleotides are TGTGCCAGCAGCCCCTTGGGGGTGCACAATGAGCAGTTCTTC. It encodes CASSPLGVHNEQFF.

The chain joins TRBV20-1 to TRBJ1-1, with D possibly being TRBD1 (5 bases). V was clipped by 3 bases and J by 4 bases, with 9 bases between them. The CDR3 is 12 residues long. Germline CDR1 is DFQATT and CDR2 is SNEGSKA (reference sequence). This CDR3 reads CSASPQGTEAFF. CDR3 DNA: TGCAGTGCTAGTCCTCAGGGCACTGAAGCTTTCTTT.

This clonotype was found a few times. The chain couples TRBV2 to TRBJ1-5; D not certain. Germline V gene data show CDR1 as SNHLY and CDR2 as FYNNEI. The CDR3 runs to 14 residues. Between the trimmed V and J ends, which lost 3 bases and 4 bases, there was a span of 10 bases. The CDR3 reads CASSDKTTNQPQHF. As DNA, the CDR3 is TGTGCCAGCAGTGACAAGACGACTAATCAGCCCCAGCATTTT.